The entry below describes one T cell receptor beta chain. This sample is drawn from a study of technical replicates of blood from a few donors. Produced via immunoSEQ multiplex PCR; TCRdb's table is partial and in-frame only. The table lists roughly 8,000 clones, 75% to 90% of them singletons. The length of the CDR3 is 11 residues. Germline V CDR1 and CDR2: GTSNPN, SVGIG (reference sequence). V was trimmed by 1 base and J by 6 bases, leaving 7 bases between them. The sequenced sample was PBMCs. J is TRBJ2-7 and V is TRBV30; D is unclear. The sequence came from a human donor in good health. For the CDR3, the DNA is TGTGCCTGGAGTGGGGCAAGCGAGCAGTACTTC. Translated: CAWSGASEQYF. Combining the CDR3 with reference TRBV30 and TRBJ2-7 gives the whole variable domain SQTIHQWPATLVQPVGSPLSLECTVEGTSNPNLYWYRQAAGRGLQLLFYSVGIGQISSEVPQNLSASRPQDRQFILSSKKLLLSDSGFYLCAWSGASEQYFGPGTRLTVT.